This T cell receptor (beta chain) came from a study of blood T cell repertoires in COVID-19. Study overall: The United States, Italy and Spain supplied acute and convalescent COVID-19 samples. T cells, B-cell-depleted T cells, or PBMCs provided the cDNA or gDNA that served as material.

In the original analysis: Estimation of nucleated cell counts was performed using reference gene primer amplification. Libraries were prepared by immunoSEQ multiplex PCR; TCRdb keeps only in-frame clonotypes and omits some of them. D and trimming were read from the DNA, whereas the V and J calls and clone size are those reported in that table. The data show approximately 140,000 clones, about 83% seen once. Seattle enrolled patients during active infection and tracked them longitudinally. Sequenced material: peripheral blood. The sequence was obtained from a man aged 25-45 years with COVID-19, enrolled during active disease.

The CDR3 DNA is TGTGCCAGCAGCCAAGAAGGGGGACAGGGGTTGAGGAGCAATCAGCCCCAGCATTTT. This translates into CASSQEGGQGLRSNQPQHF. The genes are TRBV3-1 (or the pseudogene TRBV3-2) and TRBJ1-5, with 10 bases aligning to TRBD1. J was trimmed by 1 base and V by 0 bases; bases with no gene match: 9. Germline V lookup: CDR1 LGHDT, CDR2 YNNKEL (reference sequence). The CDR3 spans 19 residues.